This T cell receptor beta chain was captured by sequencing in a study of blood T cell repertoires in COVID-19. Study information: COVID-19 samples from acute and convalescent phases originated in the United States, Italy and Spain. T cells, B-cell-depleted T cells, or PBMCs supplied cDNA or gDNA.

Authors' analysis steps: Estimation of nucleated cell counts was performed using reference gene primer amplification. Data came from immunoSEQ multiplex PCR; TCRdb stores just in-frame clones and leaves some out. V, J and clone size derive from that table, while D and trimming were established from the DNA sequence. The sample has about 62,000 clones, roughly 88% seen once; the top ten hold 1% to 1.5%. This clone was seen only a few times. CDR1 and CDR2 from the germline V gene are SNHLY and FYNNEI. This CDR3 contains 14 residues. The ends lost 7 bases at V and 10 bases at J; junction bases unmatched: 7.

The sequence was collected from a woman aged 80 or over with acute or convalescent COVID-19. Sequencing was carried out using peripheral blood. V gene TRBV2 combines with J gene TRBJ2-1; TRBD2 aligns across 13 bases. The CDR3 region is CASNGLAGDREQFF. The CDR3 nucleotides are TGTGCCAGCAACGGACTAGCGGGGGATCGCGAGCAGTTCTTC. The full variable domain, completed using reference TRBV2 and TRBJ2-1, is EPEVTQTPSHQVTQMGQEVILRCVPISNHLYFYWYRQILGQKVEFLVSFYNNEISEKSEIFDDQFSVERPDGSNFTLKIRSTKLEDSAMYFCASNGLAGDREQFFGPGTRLTVL.